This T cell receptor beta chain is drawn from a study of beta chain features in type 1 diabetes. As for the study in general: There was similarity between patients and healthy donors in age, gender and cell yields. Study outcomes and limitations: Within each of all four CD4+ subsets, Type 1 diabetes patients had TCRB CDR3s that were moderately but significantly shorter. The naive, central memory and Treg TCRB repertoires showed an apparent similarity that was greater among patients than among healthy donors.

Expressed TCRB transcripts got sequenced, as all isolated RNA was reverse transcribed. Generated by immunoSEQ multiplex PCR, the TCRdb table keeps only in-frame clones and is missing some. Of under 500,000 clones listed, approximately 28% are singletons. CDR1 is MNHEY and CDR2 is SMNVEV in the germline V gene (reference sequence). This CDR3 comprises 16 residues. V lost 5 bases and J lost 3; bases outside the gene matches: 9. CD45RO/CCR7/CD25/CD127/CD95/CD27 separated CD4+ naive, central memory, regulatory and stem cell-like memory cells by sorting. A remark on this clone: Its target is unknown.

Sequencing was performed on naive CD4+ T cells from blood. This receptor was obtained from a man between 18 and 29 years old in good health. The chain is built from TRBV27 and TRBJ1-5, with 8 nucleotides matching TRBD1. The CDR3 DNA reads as TGTGCCAGCAGTACTACGCGACAGGGGAACAATCAGCCCCAGCATTTT. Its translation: CASSTTRQGNNQPQHF.